These 4 T cell receptor beta chains originate from one sample sequenced in a study of blood T cell repertoires in COVID-19. The repertoire was sequenced with immunoSEQ multiplex PCR; TCRdb's copy has only in-frame clones and lacks some. The table records some 350,000 clones, 70% to 90% of them present only once. Sequenced material: peripheral blood. The receptor source for this set is a woman aged 25 to 45 with COVID-19, enrolled during active disease.

J is TRBJ2-5 and V is TRBV9, with 11 positions matching TRBD2. After removal of 3 bases from V and 5 bases from J, the junction contained 12 bases not matched to a gene. The germline V gene has CDR1 SGDLS and CDR2 YYNGEE. The CDR3 length is 17 residues. The CDR3 sequence is CASSDPHSGRGWETQYF. The CDR3 DNA follows: TGTGCCAGCAGCGACCCTCATAGCGGGAGGGGCTGGGAGACCCAGTACTTC. The whole variable domain, remainder taken from reference TRBV9 and TRBJ2-5, is DSGVTQTPKHLITATGQRVTLRCSPRSGDLSVYWYQQSLDQGLQFLIQYYNGEERAKGNILERFSAQQFPDLHSELNLSSLELGDSALYFCASSDPHSGRGWETQYFGPGTRLLVL.

The chain couples TRBV6-7 to TRBJ2-7; 13 bases align to TRBD2. TRBV6-7 carries the ORF label, with uncertain function. There are 18 residues in the CDR3. Trimming took 1 base from V and 2 from J; bases not matched to a gene: 8. The CDR3 sequence is CASSYCGTSGDAPYEQYV. The CDR3 coding sequence is TGTGCCAGCAGTTACTGTGGGACTAGCGGGGACGCCCCCTACGAGCAGTACGTC.

This clone has a handful of counts. Compared with germline, one end of the junction differs, possibly owing to a read error. This chain uses TRBV7-9 with TRBJ1-3; D call uncertain. CDR1 SEHNR and CDR2 FQNEAQ come from the germline V gene (reference sequence). This CDR3 has 13 amino acids. The DNA of the CDR3 is TGTGCCAGCAGCTTAGAGCTTAACAGCCGCACCCCCTTT. Residues: CASSLELNSRTPF.

The chain joins TRBV13 to TRBJ2-2; D possibly corresponds to TRBD2 (7 bases). CDR1 and CDR2 (germline): PRHDT, FYEKMQ (reference sequence). The CDR3 is 15 residues long. V was pared by 4 bases and J by 8 bases, with 17 bases between. CDR3 sequence reads: CASSSGGGAEGELFF. The CDR3 DNA follows: TGTGCCAGCAGCTCCGGAGGGGGGGCCGAGGGGGAGCTGTTTTTT.